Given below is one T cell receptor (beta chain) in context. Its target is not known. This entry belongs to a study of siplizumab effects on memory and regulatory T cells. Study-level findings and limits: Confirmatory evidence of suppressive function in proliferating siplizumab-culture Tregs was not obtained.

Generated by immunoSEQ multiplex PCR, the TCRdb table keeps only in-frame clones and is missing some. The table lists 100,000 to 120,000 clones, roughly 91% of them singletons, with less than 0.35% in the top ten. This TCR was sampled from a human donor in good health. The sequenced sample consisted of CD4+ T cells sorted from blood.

The CDR3 reads CAWSHAYEQYF. The CDR3, as DNA: TGTGCCTGGAGTCACGCCTACGAGCAGTACTTC. This chain joins TRBV30 and TRBJ2-7; D is undetermined. The V gene lost 2 bases and the J gene lost 2 bases, with 4 bases spanning the gap. Germline CDR1 is GTSNPN and CDR2 is SVGIG (reference sequence). The CDR3 has 11 residues.